Listed below are T cell receptor beta chains from one sample, sequenced in a study of glioma-infiltrating T cells. TCRdb analysed the multiplex PCR reads with MiXCR anew, one entry per CDR3 protein. The sample has under 130,000 distinct CDR3 sequences; 29% are singletons. Sequencing was carried out using glioma tissue, nonneoplastic brain tissue, or PBMCs (not recorded which). The receptors come from a human donor with low-grade glioma or glioblastoma, undergoing nonglioma brain surgery, or in good health (not recorded which). CDR3s include the opening cysteine and the closing phenylalanine or tryptophan. A D gene is named only where the DNA matches it firmly. Size tells how often a clone was seen (once, few, many) or the class of an expanded clone, and some rows leave it out.

d_call | j_call | clone_size | v_call | cdr3_nt | cdr3_aa
TRBD2 | TRBJ2-3 | few | TRBV20-1 | TGCAGTGCTAGAGGGGGCTTCCGGGGGGGTAGGAATACGCAGTATTTT | CSARGGFRGGRNTQYF
NA | TRBJ2-1 | few | TRBV7-8 | TGTGCCAGCAGCTTAGATCCGGCCCGGGGCAATGAGCAGTTCTTC | CASSLDPARGNEQFF
TRBD1 | TRBJ2-5 | many | TRBV6-1 | TGTGCCAGCAGGGCCAGGGGGCTCGGAGAGACCCAGTACTTC | CASRARGLGETQYF
NA | TRBJ2-1 | many | TRBV28 | TGTGCCAGCAGTTTTGGGGGGCCGGGGAATGAGCAGTTCTTC | CASSFGGPGNEQFF
NA | TRBJ2-7 | NA | TRBV7-8 | TGTGCCAGCAACTCCCCTCCAGGACAGATCAACTACGAGCAGTACTTC | CASNSPPGQINYEQYF
TRBD2 | TRBJ2-3 | many | TRBV18 | TGTGCCAGCTCAAAGAGAGCGGGGGCCACAGATACGCAGTATTTT | CASSKRAGATDTQYF
NA | TRBJ1-1 | many | TRBV11-2 | TGTGCCAGCAGCCCAGTACCGGGACGGAACACTGAAGCTTTCTTT | CASSPVPGRNTEAFF
NA | TRBJ2-6 | NA | TRBV7-9 | TGTGCCAGCAGCGTCCCACCATACTCTGGGGCCAACGTCCTGACTTTC | CASSVPPYSGANVLTF
NA | TRBJ1-1 | many | TRBV29-1 | TGCAGCGTTCTCCCTGGACTGAACACTGAAGCTTTCTTT | CSVLPGLNTEAFF
TRBD1 | TRBJ1-2 | many | TRBV20-1 | TGCAGTGCTAGACCCCCGGGACAGGGGCTAACAAACGGCTACACCTTC | CSARPPGQGLTNGYTF
NA | TRBJ2-3 | NA | TRBV7-9 | TGTGCCAGGCGCCGTCTAAATACAGGGTATTTGGTAGATACGCAGTATTTT | CARRRLNTGYLVDTQYF
NA | TRBJ1-6 | NA | TRBV12-3/TRBV12-4 | TGTGCCAGCAGTTTATCCGACGGCGCGGGTTCACCCCTCCACTTT | CASSLSDGAGSPLHF
TRBD1 | TRBJ2-7 | NA | TRBV7-3 | TGTGCCAGCAGCCCGGGACAGCGCTACGAGCAATACTTC | CASSPGQRYEQYF
NA | TRBJ2-1 | NA | TRBV18 | TGTGCCAGCTCACCACCGTCGAGCCTTGGGGAGCAGTTCTTC | CASSPPSSLGEQFF
NA | TRBJ1-1 | many | TRBV20-1 | TGCAGTGCTAGAGATGATGGTGGAGCTTTCTTT | CSARDDGGAFF
NA | TRBJ1-1 | few | TRBV12-3/TRBV12-4 | TGTGCCAGCAGTTTGTTTCGGGACACTGAAGCTTTCTTT | CASSLFRDTEAFF
NA | TRBJ2-5 | many | TRBV12-3/TRBV12-4 | TGTGCCAGCAGTCTTGGTGGGGTGAGGACCCAGTACTTC | CASSLGGVRTQYF
NA | TRBJ2-7 | many | TRBV11-2 | TGTGCCAGCAGCTTAGAATTGGGGACCTACGAGCAGTACTTC | CASSLELGTYEQYF
TRBD1 | TRBJ1-2 | few | TRBV2 | TGTGCCAGCGGGACAGGCCCTAACTATGGCTACACCTTC | CASGTGPNYGYTF
TRBD1 | TRBJ2-7 | few | TRBV12-3/TRBV12-4 | TGTGCCAGCAGTTGGGGACAGGAGACCTACGAGCAGTACTTC | CASSWGQETYEQYF
TRBD1 | TRBJ1-5 | many | TRBV4-1 | TGCGCCAGCAGCCAAGAATGGGGACAGAGCAATCAGCCCCAGCATTTT | CASSQEWGQSNQPQHF
TRBD2 | TRBJ2-7 | NA | TRBV4-1 | TGCGCCAGCAGCCGCTTACTAGCGGGGGGCGACTACGAGCAGTACTTC | CASSRLLAGGDYEQYF
NA | TRBJ1-1 | many | TRBV7-2 | TGTGCCAGCAGCCCAAACCGGGGCCACACTGAAGCTTTCTTT | CASSPNRGHTEAFF
NA | TRBJ1-2 | many | TRBV27 | TGTGCCAGCGCCCCGGGAGGCTATGGCTACACCTTC | CASAPGGYGYTF
TRBD1 | TRBJ2-1 | many | TRBV6-6 | TGTGCCAGCAGTTACCCCCTAGGACAGGGCTATCACAATGAGCAGTTCTTC | CASSYPLGQGYHNEQFF
NA | TRBJ1-1 | NA | TRBV18 | TGTGCCAGCTCACCAGGCACTGAAGCTTTCTTT | CASSPGTEAFF
NA | TRBJ2-7 | NA | TRBV5-4 | TGTGCCAGCAGCTTGCAGGGTTTTATTAGGCAGCAGTACTTC | CASSLQGFIRQQYF
NA | TRBJ2-2 | NA | TRBV19 | TGTGCCAGTAGTTCTCGACAGCGCACCGGGGAGCTGTTTTTT | CASSSRQRTGELFF
NA | TRBJ1-5 | many | TRBV20-1 | TGCAGTGCCCCGGGAGCCTCCTCGGGCAATCAGCCCCAGCATTTT | CSAPGASSGNQPQHF
NA | TRBJ2-3 | few | TRBV4-3 | TGCGCCAGCAGCCAAGATTATAAGAAGAGGGGGGCTAACACAGATACGCAGTATTTT | CASSQDYKKRGANTDTQYF
TRBD2 | TRBJ2-7 | NA | TRBV12-3/TRBV12-4 | TGTGCCAGCAGTTTAGCGACTAGCGGGGGCTCCTACGAGCAGTACTTC | CASSLATSGGSYEQYF
NA | TRBJ1-1 | NA | TRBV19 | TGTGCCAGTAGTAAGTCGAGGTGGGCTGAAGCTTTCTTT | CASSKSRWAEAFF
NA | TRBJ1-1 | NA | TRBV29-1 | TGCAGCGTTCTTGAGGCCTTGAACACTGAAGCTTTCTTT | CSVLEALNTEAFF